The 12 T cell receptor beta chains listed next were all sequenced from one sample in a study of Graves' ophthalmopathy and Graves' hyperthyroidism (dated by TCRdb to the late 2010s). The listed sequencing device is Illumina HiSeq 2000. TCR beta CDR3 regions were amplified from RNA transcripts for repertoire sequencing. A first-round RT-PCR used HTBI primers with the Qiagen OneStep RT-PCR kit, followed by a second-round multiplex PCR, size selection and purification. Using fastp trimming at Q25 and MiXCR clonotype assembly, TCRdb reanalyzed the public sequencing data and kept in-frame beta chains. Duplicate CDR3 protein sequences are folded into a single record with the most common DNA and genes. The sample table records 450,000 to 600,000 distinct CDR3 sequences; less than 40% of these occur just once. Of the sample, around 4% falls within the top ten clones. Sequences were obtained from peripheral blood or thyroid tissue (not recorded which). Receptors were obtained from an adult man with Graves' hyperthyroidism.

The DNA of the CDR3 is TGTGCCAGCAGCCAAGATAGGGGCTACTCTGGAAACACCATATATTTT. It codes for CASSQDRGYSGNTIYF. The chain couples TRBV3-1 to TRBJ1-3; tentatively, D is TRBD1 (5 bases). The CDR3 has 16 amino acids. V lost 0 bases and J 0 bases, leaving 9 bases between the germline ends. The germline CDR1 and CDR2 sequences are LGHDT and YNNKEL (reference sequence).

The chain couples TRBV10-3 to TRBJ2-7; TRBD1 is a possible D gene (6 bases). Trimming took off 6 bases at V and 5 bases at J, with 17 bases between the two ends. Germline values: CDR1 ENHRY, CDR2 SYGVKD. The CDR3 is 14 amino acids. DNA for the CDR3: TGTGCCATCAGAAGCCTACAGGGTTGGGACGAGCAGTACTTC. Translation: CAIRSLQGWDEQYF.

For this clonotype: Just one base apart from a much larger clone, this may be a read error. The genes are TRBV19 and TRBJ2-7, with 9 bases that match TRBD1. The CDR3 is made up of 14 amino acids. J lost 3 bases, V lost 6 bases, and 6 bases had no gene match. Germline CDR1 reads LNHDA; CDR2 reads SQIVND (reference sequence). This chain's CDR3 is CASRTTGGNYEQYF. CDR3 nucleotide sequence: TGTGCCAGTAGAACGACAGGGGGAAACTACGAGCAGTACTTC.

This clonotype was counted many times. The chain is built from TRBV7-9 and TRBJ2-6, with no clear D. Looked up from germline, CDR1 is SEHNR and CDR2 is FQNEAQ (reference sequence). CDR3 size: 18 residues. The V gene lost 1 base and the J gene lost 0 bases, with 13 bases spanning the gap. CDR3 residues: CASSLGWAGVSGANVLTF. The CDR3 coding sequence is TGTGCCAGCAGCTTAGGTTGGGCAGGAGTCTCTGGGGCCAACGTCCTGACTTTC.

The table lists this clonotype with many counts. The rearrangement links TRBV7-9 to TRBJ2-7, with D hard to call. Germline V gene data show CDR1 as SEHNR and CDR2 as FQNEAQ (reference sequence). Trimming stripped 4 bases from V and 0 bases from J, with 10 bases between. CDR3 length equals 14 residues. The CDR3 nucleotides read TGTGCCAGCAGCTCCCGGCTCAGCTCCTACGAGCAGTACTTC. It specifies CASSSRLSSYEQYF.

Concerning this clonotype itself: A much larger clone lies a single base off, so this may be a read error. The chain has TRBV12-3 or TRBV12-4 and TRBJ1-2, with a possible D match to TRBD1 (5 bases). This CDR3 is built from 12 residues. The DNA for the CDR3 is TGTGCCAGCGCCCGGGGGTTCTATAGCTACACCTTC. Translated, it gives CASARGFYSYTF.

V is TRBV24-1 and J is TRBJ2-2, with TRBD2 identical over 7 bases. This CDR3 contains 14 residues. Germline lookup yields CDR1 KGHDR and CDR2 SFDVKD. After removal of 5 bases from V and 7 bases from J, the junction contained 6 bases not matched to a gene. The CDR3 region has the DNA TGTGCCACCAGTGTCCTCAGGACTAGCGGGGAGCTGTTTTTT. Protein: CATSVLRTSGELFF.

The sample holds many counts of this clonotype. The chain couples TRBV7-9 to TRBJ1-2; 7 nucleotides match TRBD1. This CDR3 has 14 amino acids. After removal of 5 bases from V and 7 bases from J, the junction contained 10 bases not matched to a gene. Germline loops: CDR1 SEHNR, CDR2 FQNEAQ (reference sequence). In nucleotides, the CDR3 is TGTGCCAGCAGCGCCCCCCCAGGGGGTGGTGGCTACACCTTC. Its protein is CASSAPPGGGGYTF.

Comment on this clonotype: With a much larger clone just one base away, this may be a read error. The rearrangement joins TRBV10-3 to TRBJ1-5; D is perhaps TRBD1 (5 bases). CDR3 length: 13 amino acids. V was trimmed by 5 bases and J by 5 bases, leaving 10 bases between them. CDR1 and CDR2 (germline): ENHRY, SYGVKD. The CDR3 DNA follows: TGTGCCATCAGTTACCGCAGGGATCAGCCCCAGCATTTT. It encodes CAISYRRDQPQHF.

This clonotype was seen at least ten times. The V and J genes are TRBV12-5 and TRBJ1-5; D ambiguous. This CDR3 comprises 11 residues. From germline, CDR1 is LGHNT and CDR2 FRNRAP. Trimming shortened V by 6 bases and J by 4 bases, and 4 bases separated the two germline ends. CDR3 sequence (DNA): TGTGCTAGTGGCATTAATCAGCCCCAGCATTTT. Encoded protein: CASGINQPQHF.

The chain carries TRBV9 and TRBJ1-2; tentative D call: TRBD1 (6 bases). CDR1 is SGDLS and CDR2 is YYNGEE in the germline V gene. V was trimmed by 4 bases and J by 2 bases, leaving 18 bases between them. The CDR3 length is 16 residues. Here the CDR3 reads CASSIGAGTQNYGYTF. The DNA for the CDR3 is TGTGCCAGCAGCATAGGGGCCGGGACACAGAACTATGGCTACACCTTC.

The chain combines TRBV29-1 with TRBJ2-7; possibly TRBD2 for D (6 bases). Trimming left V 8 bases short and J 3 bases short, with 17 bases between. The CDR3 sequence is 13 residues long. Germline V lookup: CDR1 SQVTM, CDR2 ANQGSEA. CDR3 loop: CSLGGASDYEQYF. In DNA, the CDR3 is TGCAGCTTAGGCGGCGCTAGCGACTACGAGCAGTACTTC.